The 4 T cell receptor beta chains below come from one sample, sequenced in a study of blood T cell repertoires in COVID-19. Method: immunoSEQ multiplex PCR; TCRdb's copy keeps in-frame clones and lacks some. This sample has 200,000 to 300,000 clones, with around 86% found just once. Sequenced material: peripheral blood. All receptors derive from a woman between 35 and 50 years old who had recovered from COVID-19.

The CDR3 spells CASSPDFFYNEQFF. The CDR3 nucleotides read TGTGCCAGCAGCCCAGACTTTTTCTACAATGAGCAGTTCTTC. The J gene is TRBJ2-1, the V gene TRBV2; D ambiguous. V shed 6 bases and J shed 3 bases, with 12 bases lying between them. CDR3 size: 14 residues. Germline CDR1 SNHLY, CDR2 FYNNEI.

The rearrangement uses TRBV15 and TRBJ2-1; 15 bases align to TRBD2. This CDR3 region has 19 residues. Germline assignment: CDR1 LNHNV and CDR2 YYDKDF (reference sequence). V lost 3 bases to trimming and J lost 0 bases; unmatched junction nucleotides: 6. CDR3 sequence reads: CATSSGGTSGGSSYNEQFF. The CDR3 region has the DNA TGTGCCACCAGCAGTGGTGGGACTAGCGGGGGGAGCTCCTACAATGAGCAGTTCTTC. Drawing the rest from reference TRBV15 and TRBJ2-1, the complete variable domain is DAMVIQNPRYQVTQFGKPVTLSCSQTLNHNVMYWYQQKSSQAPKLLFHYYDKDFNNEADTPDNFQSRRPNTSFCFLDIRSPGLGDTAMYLCATSSGGTSGGSSYNEQFFGPGTRLTVL.

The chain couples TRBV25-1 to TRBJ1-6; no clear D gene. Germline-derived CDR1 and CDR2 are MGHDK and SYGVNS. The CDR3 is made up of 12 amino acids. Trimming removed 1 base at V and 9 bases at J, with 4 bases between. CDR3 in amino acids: CASSESFSPLHF. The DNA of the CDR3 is TGTGCCAGCAGTGAATCTTTTTCACCCCTCCACTTT.

The CDR3 sequence: CASRDRGVGYTF. The CDR3 nucleotides read TGTGCCAGCCGGGACAGGGGAGTCGGCTACACCTTC. The chain joins TRBV6-5 to TRBJ1-2; TRBD1 agrees at 10 bases. CDR3 size: 12 residues. Trimming took 8 bases from V and 8 from J; bases not matched to a gene: 5. Per germline, CDR1 MNHEY and CDR2 SVGAGI.